This is a list of T cell receptor beta chains from one sample in a study of blood T cells in healthy people across ages. TCRdb re-called the 5' RACE reads through MiXCR, storing one row per CDR3 protein. The top ten clones hold 20% to 25% of a sample with about 730,000 distinct CDR3 sequences, 40% to 45% of them seen once. The material sequenced was blood. All receptors derive from a woman aged 60 to 75 in good health. Each CDR3 is given with its conserved first and last residue. The order of the fields is CDR3 length, V gene, clone size, J gene, D gene, CDR3 DNA, CDR3 protein. A D gene is named only where the DNA matches it firmly. Rows may omit the clone size; those that give it use once, few, many or a size class.

CDR3 length: 13; V gene: TRBV5-6; clone size: NA; J gene: TRBJ1-1; D gene: TRBD1; CDR3 DNA: TGTGCCAGCAGGCGGGACAGGGTCACTGAAGCTTTCTTT; CDR3 protein: CASRRDRVTEAFF
CDR3 length: 17; V gene: TRBV9; clone size: few; J gene: TRBJ2-3; D gene: NA; CDR3 DNA: TGTGCCAGCAGCGTCATGGGCGGACAAACTACCGGAGATACGCAGTATTTT; CDR3 protein: CASSVMGGQTTGDTQYF
CDR3 length: 11; V gene: TRBV2; clone size: NA; J gene: TRBJ1-1; D gene: NA; CDR3 DNA: TGTGCCAGCAGTGTTGGGTCGCCAGCTTTCTTT; CDR3 protein: CASSVGSPAFF
CDR3 length: 14; V gene: TRBV7-2; clone size: many; J gene: TRBJ2-3; D gene: TRBD1; CDR3 DNA: TGTGCCAGCAGCGCGGACAGGGGTGGGGATACGCAGTATTTT; CDR3 protein: CASSADRGGDTQYF
CDR3 length: 19; V gene: TRBV9; clone size: NA; J gene: TRBJ2-7; D gene: TRBD2; CDR3 DNA: TGTGCCAGCAGCGTAGGGACAGGCAGCGGACTAGCGGGAGTACACGAGCAGTACTTC; CDR3 protein: CASSVGTGSGLAGVHEQYF
CDR3 length: 16; V gene: TRBV12-5; clone size: NA; J gene: TRBJ1-1; D gene: TRBD1; CDR3 DNA: TGTGCTAGTGGTTTGGCTCCGGGACAGGGGAACACTGAAGCTTTCTTT; CDR3 protein: CASGLAPGQGNTEAFF
CDR3 length: 14; V gene: TRBV5-1; clone size: NA; J gene: TRBJ1-2; D gene: NA; CDR3 DNA: TGCGCCAGCAGCCCCCTACAAGGGCAAGGTGGCTACACCTTC; CDR3 protein: CASSPLQGQGGYTF
CDR3 length: 17; V gene: TRBV25-1; clone size: few; J gene: TRBJ1-6; D gene: TRBD1; CDR3 DNA: TGTGCCAGCAGTGAATCTTGGACAGGGGGCTTTAATTCACCCCTCCACTTT; CDR3 protein: CASSESWTGGFNSPLHF
CDR3 length: 13; V gene: TRBV9; clone size: NA; J gene: TRBJ2-2; D gene: NA; CDR3 DNA: TGTGCCAGCAGCGTAAGAACAGCCGGGGAGCTGTTTTTT; CDR3 protein: CASSVRTAGELFF
CDR3 length: 16; V gene: TRBV5-6; clone size: NA; J gene: TRBJ2-7; D gene: TRBD1; CDR3 DNA: TGTGCCAGCAGCTTGGCTCCGGGACAGGGCCCCTACGAGCAGTACTTC; CDR3 protein: CASSLAPGQGPYEQYF
CDR3 length: 15; V gene: TRBV29-1; clone size: once; J gene: TRBJ2-3; D gene: TRBD2; CDR3 DNA: TGCAGCGCCCGGACTAGCGGGATTAACACAGATACGCAGTATTTT; CDR3 protein: CSARTSGINTDTQYF
CDR3 length: 13; V gene: TRBV9; clone size: NA; J gene: TRBJ2-5; D gene: TRBD1; CDR3 DNA: TGTGCCAGCGGCACGACAGGGGAAGAGACCCAGTACTTC; CDR3 protein: CASGTTGEETQYF
CDR3 length: 14; V gene: TRBV29-1; clone size: NA; J gene: TRBJ2-5; D gene: TRBD2; CDR3 DNA: TGCAGCGTTACCAGACTAGCGGGAGTCCATGAGCAGTACTTC; CDR3 protein: CSVTRLAGVHEQYF
CDR3 length: 14; V gene: TRBV4-3; clone size: NA; J gene: TRBJ2-1; D gene: NA; CDR3 DNA: TGCGCCAGCAGCCAAGACTATCTCGTCGGGGAGCAGTTCTTC; CDR3 protein: CASSQDYLVGEQFF
CDR3 length: 13; V gene: TRBV20-1; clone size: NA; J gene: TRBJ1-4; D gene: NA; CDR3 DNA: TGCAGTGCTCCGGGACCGCTGAATGAAAAACTGTTTTTT; CDR3 protein: CSAPGPLNEKLFF
CDR3 length: 16; V gene: TRBV9; clone size: few; J gene: TRBJ2-1; D gene: TRBD1; CDR3 DNA: TGTGCCAGCAGCGTAAGACAGGGTCCCCGGCTGGATGAGCAGTTCTTC; CDR3 protein: CASSVRQGPRLDEQFF
CDR3 length: 14; V gene: TRBV28; clone size: NA; J gene: TRBJ2-2; D gene: NA; CDR3 DNA: TGTGCCAGCAGTTCCTGGGGGAAGAGCGGGGAGCTGTTTTTT; CDR3 protein: CASSSWGKSGELFF
CDR3 length: 14; V gene: TRBV3-1; clone size: few; J gene: TRBJ1-2; D gene: NA; CDR3 DNA: TGTGCCAGCAGCCAAGGGTCCGCATTCTATGGCTACACCTTC; CDR3 protein: CASSQGSAFYGYTF
CDR3 length: 16; V gene: TRBV5-1; clone size: NA; J gene: TRBJ2-5; D gene: NA; CDR3 DNA: TGCGCCAGCAGCTTGGCATCGACAGGTCGGCGGGAGACCCAGTACTTC; CDR3 protein: CASSLASTGRRETQYF
CDR3 length: 12; V gene: TRBV29-1; clone size: many; J gene: TRBJ2-1; D gene: NA; CDR3 DNA: TGCAGCGGGCAGGTCAGCTACAATGAGCAGTTCTTC; CDR3 protein: CSGQVSYNEQFF
CDR3 length: 13; V gene: TRBV20-1; clone size: NA; J gene: TRBJ1-2; D gene: NA; CDR3 DNA: TGCAGTGCCCCAATCCCCGCAGGGGATGGCTACACCTTC; CDR3 protein: CSAPIPAGDGYTF
CDR3 length: 15; V gene: TRBV14; clone size: NA; J gene: TRBJ2-5; D gene: TRBD2; CDR3 DNA: TGTGCCAGCAGCCAAGAAGCGGGAACCCAAGAGACCCAGTACTTC; CDR3 protein: CASSQEAGTQETQYF